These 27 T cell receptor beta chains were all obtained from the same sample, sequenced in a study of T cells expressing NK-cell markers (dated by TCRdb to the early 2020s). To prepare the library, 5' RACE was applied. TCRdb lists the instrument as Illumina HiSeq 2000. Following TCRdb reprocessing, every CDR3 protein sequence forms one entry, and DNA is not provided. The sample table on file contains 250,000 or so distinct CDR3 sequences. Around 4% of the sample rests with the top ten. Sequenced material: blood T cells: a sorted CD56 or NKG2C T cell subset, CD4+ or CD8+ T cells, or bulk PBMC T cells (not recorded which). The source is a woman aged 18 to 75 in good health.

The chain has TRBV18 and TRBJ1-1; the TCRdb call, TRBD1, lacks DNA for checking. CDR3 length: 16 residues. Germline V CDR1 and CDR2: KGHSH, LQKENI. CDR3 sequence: CASSPPSGAGNTEAFF. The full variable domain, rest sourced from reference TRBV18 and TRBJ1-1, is NAGVMQNPRHLVRRRGQEARLRCSPMKGHSHVYWYRQLPEEGLKFMVYLQKENIIDESGMPKERFSAEFPKEGPSILRIQQVVRGDSAAYFCASSPPSGAGNTEAFFGQGTRLTVV.

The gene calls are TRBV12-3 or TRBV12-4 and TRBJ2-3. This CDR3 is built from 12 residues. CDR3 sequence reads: CASRLYTDTQYF.

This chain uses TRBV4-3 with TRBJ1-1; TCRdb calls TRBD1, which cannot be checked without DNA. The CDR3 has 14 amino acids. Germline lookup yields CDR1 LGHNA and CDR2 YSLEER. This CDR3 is CASSQDTGGTEAFF.

CDR3 residues: CASSLGRSNTEAFF. The gene calls are TRBV3-1 and TRBJ1-1. Germline V gene lookup returns CDR1 LGHDT and CDR2 YNNKEL (reference sequence). This CDR3 is built from 14 residues. Together with reference TRBV3-1 and TRBJ1-1, the CDR3 gives the full variable domain: DTAVSQTPKYLVTQMGNDKSIKCEQNLGHDTMYWYKQDSKKFLKIMFSYNNKELIINETVPNRFSPKSPDKAHLNLHINSLELGDSAVYFCASSLGRSNTEAFFGQGTRLTVV.

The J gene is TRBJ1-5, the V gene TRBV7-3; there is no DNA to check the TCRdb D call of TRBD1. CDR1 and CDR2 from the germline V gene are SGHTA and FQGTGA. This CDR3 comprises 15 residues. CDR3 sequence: CASSLEGAVGQPQHF.

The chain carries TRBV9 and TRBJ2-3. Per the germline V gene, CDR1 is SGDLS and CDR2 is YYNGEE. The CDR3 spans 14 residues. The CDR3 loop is CASSQRTSPDTQYF.

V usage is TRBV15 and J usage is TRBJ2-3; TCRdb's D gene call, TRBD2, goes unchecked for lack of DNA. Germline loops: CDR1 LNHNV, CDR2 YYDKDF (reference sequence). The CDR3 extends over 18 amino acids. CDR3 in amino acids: CATSRDWFSSGSTDTQYF.

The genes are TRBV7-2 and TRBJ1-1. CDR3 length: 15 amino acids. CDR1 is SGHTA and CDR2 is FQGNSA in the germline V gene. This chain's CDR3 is CASSPRYRGNTEAFF.

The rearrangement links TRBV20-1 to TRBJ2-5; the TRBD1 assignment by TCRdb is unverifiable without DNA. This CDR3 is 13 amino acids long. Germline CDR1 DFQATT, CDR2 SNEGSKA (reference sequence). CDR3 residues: CSASLVPRETQYF.

Here the CDR3 reads CSALQGWTEAFF. The J gene is TRBJ1-1, the V gene TRBV20-1; TCRdb calls TRBD1, which cannot be checked without DNA. This CDR3 is built from 12 residues. Germline CDR1 and CDR2: DFQATT and SNEGSKA (reference sequence).

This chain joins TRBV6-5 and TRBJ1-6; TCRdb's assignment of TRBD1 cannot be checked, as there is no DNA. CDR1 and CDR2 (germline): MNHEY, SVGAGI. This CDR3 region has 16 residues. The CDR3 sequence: CASSYSNSGPSSPLHF.

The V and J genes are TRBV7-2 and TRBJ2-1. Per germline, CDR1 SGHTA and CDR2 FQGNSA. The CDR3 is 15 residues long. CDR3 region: CASSFASSSYNEQFF.

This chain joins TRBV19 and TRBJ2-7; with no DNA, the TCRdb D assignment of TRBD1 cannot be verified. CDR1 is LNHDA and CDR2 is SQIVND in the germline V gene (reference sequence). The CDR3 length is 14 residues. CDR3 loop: CASSSRDRAYEQYF.

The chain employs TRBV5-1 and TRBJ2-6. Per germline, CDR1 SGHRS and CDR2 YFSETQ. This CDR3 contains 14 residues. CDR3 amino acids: CASSLAAGANVLTF.

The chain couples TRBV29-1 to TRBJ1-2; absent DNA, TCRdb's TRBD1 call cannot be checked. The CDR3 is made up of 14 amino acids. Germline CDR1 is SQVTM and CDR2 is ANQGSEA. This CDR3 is CSVEATLPVNGYTF.

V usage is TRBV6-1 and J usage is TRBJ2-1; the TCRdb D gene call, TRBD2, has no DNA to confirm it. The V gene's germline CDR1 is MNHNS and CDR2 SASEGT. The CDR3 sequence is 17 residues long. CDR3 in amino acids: CASSATGLAGGLNEQFF.

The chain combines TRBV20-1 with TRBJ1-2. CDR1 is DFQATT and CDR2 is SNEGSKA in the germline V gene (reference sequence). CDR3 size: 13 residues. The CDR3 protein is CSARDGPNYGYTF.

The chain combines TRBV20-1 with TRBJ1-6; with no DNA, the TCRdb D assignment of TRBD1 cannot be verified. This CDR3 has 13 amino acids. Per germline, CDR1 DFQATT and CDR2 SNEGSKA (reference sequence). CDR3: CSAPRQNNSPLHF.

CDR3 protein: CASSFTPANTGELFF. V gene TRBV7-2 combines with J gene TRBJ2-2. The CDR3 is made up of 15 amino acids. The germline gives CDR1 SGHTA, CDR2 FQGNSA. The full variable domain, with the rest looked up from reference TRBV7-2 and TRBJ2-2, is GAGVSQSPSNKVTEKGKDVELRCDPISGHTALYWYRQSLGQGLEFLIYFQGNSAPDKSGLPSDRFSAERTGGSVSTLTIQRTQQEDSAVYLCASSFTPANTGELFFGEGSRLTVL.

The CDR3 is CASSWGQGNQPQHF. This chain joins TRBV18 and TRBJ1-5; TCRdb outputs TRBD1, but without DNA this stays unchecked. The CDR3 extends over 14 amino acids. Germline V gene sequence: CDR1 KGHSH, CDR2 LQKENI.

The CDR3 reads CASSHGTSGFTDTQYF. This sequence joins TRBV3-1 and TRBJ2-3; the D gene TCRdb calls, TRBD2, cannot be checked with no DNA. The CDR3 is made up of 16 amino acids. The germline V gene has CDR1 LGHDT and CDR2 YNNKEL (reference sequence).

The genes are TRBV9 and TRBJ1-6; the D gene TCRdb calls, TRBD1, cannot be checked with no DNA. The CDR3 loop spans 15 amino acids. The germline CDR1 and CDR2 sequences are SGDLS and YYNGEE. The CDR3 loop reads CASSKGTGSNSPLHF.

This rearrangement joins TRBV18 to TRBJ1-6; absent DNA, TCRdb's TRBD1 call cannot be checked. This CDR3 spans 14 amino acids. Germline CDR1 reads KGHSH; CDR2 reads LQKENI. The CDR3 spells CASSPGQINSPLHF.

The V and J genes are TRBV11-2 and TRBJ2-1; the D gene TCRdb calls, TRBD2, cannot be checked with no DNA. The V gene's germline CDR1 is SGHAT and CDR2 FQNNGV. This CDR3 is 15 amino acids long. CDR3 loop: CASSLVAETYNEQFF.

This CDR3 is CASSPPREIGGNTIYF. J is TRBJ1-3 and V is TRBV18. This CDR3 has 16 residues. CDR1 is KGHSH and CDR2 is LQKENI in the germline V gene.

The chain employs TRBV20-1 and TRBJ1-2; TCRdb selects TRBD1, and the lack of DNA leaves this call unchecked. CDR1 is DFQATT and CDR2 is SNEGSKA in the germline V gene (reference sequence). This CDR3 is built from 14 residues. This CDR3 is CSANPGGRIYGYTF.

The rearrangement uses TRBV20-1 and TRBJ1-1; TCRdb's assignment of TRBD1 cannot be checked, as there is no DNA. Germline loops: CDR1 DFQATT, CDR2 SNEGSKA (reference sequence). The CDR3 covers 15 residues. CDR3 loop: CSARPEIRGNTEAFF.